The clone carrying this TCR beta chain registers medium-sized by frequency. What it binds is not known. The data belong to a study of T cell clusters in autoimmune cytopenias. Study-wide points: Clustering suggested that physiological T cell clusters were missing in primary autoimmune cytopenia patients. TRB repertoire shifts in secondary cytopenia and chronic lymphocytic leukemia mostly reflected lymphoma, not autoimmunity. The T cell clusters were defined only in silico, without experimental functional validation. Exclusive TRB clusters were approximately 3.2-fold more numerous in healthy donors than in active autoimmune hepatitis.

Germline lookup yields CDR1 SGHDT and CDR2 YYEEEE. This CDR3 contains 14 residues. TRB rearrangements were amplified by touch-down multiplex PCR with mixed TRB-A/B primers. TCRdb re-called the multiplex PCR reads; one entry per CDR3 protein, DNA not given. The listing contains about 2,700 distinct CDR3 sequences. TRB amplification used approximately 0.25 ug of peripheral blood genomic DNA. The J gene is TRBJ2-7, the V gene TRBV5-6; TCRdb returns TRBD1, unconfirmable since there is no DNA. The sequence derives from a human donor with an autoimmune cytopenia or autoimmune hepatitis (not recorded which). Sequencing was performed on peripheral blood. CDR3 sequence: CASSLGGGSYEQYF.